Shown below are 26 T cell receptor beta chains from a single sample sequenced in a study of cytomegalovirus exposure and HLA in healthy donors. Amplification used 60 Vbeta primers and 13 Jbeta primers. Sequencing was performed with immunoSEQ multiplex PCR; in TCRdb, only in-frame clones are kept and a portion is missing. Of around 110,000 clones in the sample, 60% to 70% were seen once. The sequenced sample consisted of PBMCs. The receptors shown here come from a woman in her 40s in good health and CMV-seropositive.

This clone was detected a few times. The CDR3 loop is CASRKGAGTEAFF. CDR3 nucleotides: TGTGCCAGCAGAAAGGGGGCGGGCACTGAAGCTTTCTTT. The chain couples TRBV27 to TRBJ1-1; TRBD1 matches at 7 bases. After removal of 6 bases from V and 4 bases from J, the junction contained 5 bases not matched to a gene. CDR3 length equals 13 residues. CDR1 MNHEY and CDR2 SMNVEV come from the germline V gene (reference sequence).

The rearrangement joins TRBV29-1 to TRBJ2-1; 7 nucleotides agree with TRBD2. The CDR3 sequence is 15 residues long. V gave up 4 bases and J gave up 9 bases; unmatched junction bases: 15. Germline V gene lookup returns CDR1 SQVTM and CDR2 ANQGSEA. CDR3 protein: CSVGGRRLAQAEQFF. Written as DNA, the CDR3 is TGCAGCGTTGGGGGTCGGAGACTAGCTCAGGCTGAGCAGTTCTTC.

The table lists this clone with a few counts. The chain joins TRBV18 to TRBJ1-1; maybe TRBD1 (6 bases). This CDR3 comprises 15 residues. Germline V gives CDR1 KGHSH, CDR2 LQKENI. V was trimmed by 0 bases and J by 5 bases, leaving 13 bases between them. CDR3 in DNA: TGTGCCAGCTCACCACCGAGCGCAGGGGAGACTGAAGCTTTCTTT. Amino acids: CASSPPSAGETEAFF. Complete variable domain (other parts from reference TRBV18 and TRBJ1-1): NAGVMQNPRHLVRRRGQEARLRCSPMKGHSHVYWYRQLPEEGLKFMVYLQKENIIDESGMPKERFSAEFPKEGPSILRIQQVVRGDSAAYFCASSPPSAGETEAFFGQGTRLTVV.

This clone was detected once. CDR3 nucleotides: TGTGCCAGTAGTTCCCACTCAACCGGGGAGCTGTTTTTT. This sequence encodes CASSSHSTGELFF. This chain links TRBV19 with TRBJ2-2, with no clear D. Trimming took 5 bases from V and 5 from J, leaving 9 bases between them. The CDR3 is made up of 13 amino acids. Per germline, CDR1 LNHDA and CDR2 SQIVND (reference sequence).

The chain is built from TRBV7-2 and TRBJ1-4, with 9 bases matching TRBD1. CDR1 SGHTA and CDR2 FQGNSA come from the germline V gene. This CDR3 spans 14 amino acids. With V trimmed by 5 bases and J by 5 bases, 3 bases remained unmatched. The CDR3: CASSQDRGNEKLFF. In DNA form, the CDR3 reads TGTGCCAGCAGCCAAGACAGGGGGAATGAAAAACTGTTTTTT.

The chain links TRBV5-6 to TRBJ2-5, with D maybe TRBD2 (6 bases). The CDR3 covers 16 residues. Germline V lookup: CDR1 SGHDT, CDR2 YYEEEE. V shed 4 bases and J shed 6 bases, with 22 bases lying between them. CDR3 DNA sequence: TGTGCCAGCAGCCGCGGGATGGTAGCATTACAGAAGACCCAGTACTTC. Amino acid sequence: CASSRGMVALQKTQYF.

The rearrangement links TRBV7-2 to TRBJ2-5; 7 bases align to TRBD1. V lost 5 bases to trimming and J lost 2 bases; unmatched junction nucleotides: 11. From germline, CDR1 is SGHTA and CDR2 FQGNSA. The length of the CDR3 is 16 residues. The CDR3 region has the DNA TGTGCCAGCAGCCGGAACAGGGGAGCGGAGCAAGAGACCCAGTACTTC. It is translated as CASSRNRGAEQETQYF.

The rearrangement uses TRBV4-3 and TRBJ2-3; 10 bases align to TRBD2. Germline CDR1 reads LGHNA; CDR2 reads YSLEER. V shed 3 bases, J shed 2 bases, and the junction held 11 bases outside the gene matches. CDR3 length: 18 amino acids. CDR3 coding DNA: TGCGCCAGCAGCCAGTCCGACAGCGGGAGGGAGGACACAGATACGCAGTATTTT. Translating it yields CASSQSDSGREDTDTQYF.

The rearrangement joins TRBV4-1 to TRBJ2-1, with 13 nucleotides matching TRBD2. The length of the CDR3 is 16 residues. The V gene end was trimmed by 4 bases and the J gene end by 6 bases; junction bases not matched to a gene: 6. Germline V gene lookup returns CDR1 MGHRA and CDR2 YSYEKL. The CDR3 loop reads CASSPRGLAGANEQFF. The CDR3 DNA is TGCGCCAGCAGCCCCCGAGGACTAGCGGGAGCCAATGAGCAGTTCTTC.

The chain uses TRBV5-1 and TRBJ2-1, with D uncertain. The CDR3 has 14 residues. Germline values: CDR1 SGHRS, CDR2 YFSETQ. Trimming removed 0 bases from V and 4 bases from J, with 8 bases in between. The CDR3 sequence is CASSLGENYNEQFF. Here the CDR3 DNA reads TGCGCCAGCAGCTTGGGCGAAAATTACAATGAGCAGTTCTTC. The full variable domain, rest sourced from reference TRBV5-1 and TRBJ2-1, is KAGVTQTPRYLIKTRGQQVTLSCSPISGHRSVSWYQQTPGQGLQFLFEYFSETQRNKGNFPGRFSGRQFSNSRSEMNVSTLELGDSALYLCASSLGENYNEQFFGPGTRLTVL.

The rearrangement joins TRBV5-4 to TRBJ2-1, with D possibly matching TRBD2 (5 bases). The germline gives CDR1 SGHNT, CDR2 YYREEE (reference sequence). The CDR3 runs 16 residues. Trimming cost V 8 bases and J 0 bases, with 18 bases left between them. The CDR3 bases are TGTGCCAGTTCGTTCACAAGCGGAAGCTCCTACAATGAGCAGTTCTTC. Its protein product is CASSFTSGSSYNEQFF.

The chain combines TRBV5-1 with TRBJ2-1, with TRBD2 matching over 10 bases. This CDR3 has 17 amino acids. From germline, CDR1 is SGHRS and CDR2 YFSETQ. Losses at the gene ends were 3 bases for V and 2 bases for J; bases not matched to a gene: 8. Here the CDR3 reads CASSYLAGAGTYNEQFF. The CDR3 DNA reads as TGCGCCAGCAGCTACCTAGCGGGGGCCGGAACCTACAATGAGCAGTTCTTC.

CDR3 sequence reads: CASTRGVVYNEQFF. The CDR3 DNA is TGTGCCAGCACCAGGGGTGTGGTCTACAATGAGCAGTTCTTC. J is TRBJ2-1 and V is TRBV5-6; tentative D call: TRBD1 (6 bases). Trimming removed 6 bases at V and 3 bases at J, with 13 bases between. Germline assignment: CDR1 SGHDT and CDR2 YYEEEE. The CDR3 runs to 14 residues. The full variable domain, with the rest looked up from reference TRBV5-6 and TRBJ2-1, is DAGVTQSPTHLIKTRGQQVTLRCSPKSGHDTVSWYQQALGQGPQFIFQYYEEEERQRGNFPDRFSGHQFPNYSSELNVNALLLGDSALYLCASTRGVVYNEQFFGPGTRLTVL.

The rearrangement links TRBV7-3 to TRBJ2-5; D remains unclear. This CDR3 is 15 amino acids long. CDR1 and CDR2 (germline): SGHTA, FQGTGA. V shed 2 bases and J shed 5 bases, with 15 bases lying between them. Here the CDR3 DNA reads TGTGCCAGCAGCTTAGCTAGGTCGCACGGGGAGACCCAGTACTTC. Translation: CASSLARSHGETQYF.

The CDR3: CASSPRGSEVANTEAFF. CDR3 sequence (DNA): TGTGCCAGTAGTCCCCGGGGGAGTGAGGTCGCGAACACTGAAGCTTTCTTT. The chain uses TRBV19 and TRBJ1-1; a weak D match, TRBD1 (5 bases). Germline V gene data show CDR1 as LNHDA and CDR2 as SQIVND (reference sequence). The CDR3 length is 17 residues. Between the trimmed V and J ends, which lost 5 bases and 1 base, there was a span of 20 bases.

This clone was found a few times. The chain has TRBV29-1 and TRBJ2-1, with 9 bases matching TRBD2. The length of the CDR3 is 16 residues. The germline V gene has CDR1 SQVTM and CDR2 ANQGSEA. J was trimmed by 3 bases and V by 0 bases; bases with no gene match: 6. In DNA, the CDR3 is TGCAGCGTTGAAGACGGGCTAGCGGGGTACTACAATGAGCAGTTCTTC. It is translated as CSVEDGLAGYYNEQFF.

The chain combines TRBV27 with TRBJ2-3, with 7 positions matching TRBD2. Germline-derived CDR1 and CDR2 are MNHEY and SMNVEV (reference sequence). The CDR3 spans 14 residues. The J segment lost 4 bases and the V segment lost 2 bases, leaving 3 bases of the junction unmatched. CDR3: CASSLAGDADTQYF. Written as DNA, the CDR3 is TGTGCCAGCAGTTTAGCGGGAGACGCAGATACGCAGTATTTT.

This sequence joins TRBV5-1 and TRBJ2-7, with 9 positions matching TRBD1. After removal of 2 bases from V and 8 bases from J, the junction contained 14 bases not matched to a gene. In germline, CDR1 is SGHRS, CDR2 YFSETQ. The CDR3 has 16 residues. This CDR3 is CASSLSSGGQGGKQYF. The CDR3, as DNA: TGCGCCAGCAGCTTATCCTCCGGGGGACAGGGAGGAAAGCAGTACTTC.

This chain links TRBV9 with TRBJ2-1, with D perhaps TRBD1 (6 bases). With 0 bases removed from V and 3 bases from J, the gap between germline ends came to 13 bases. The CDR3 is made up of 16 amino acids. From germline, CDR1 is SGDLS and CDR2 YYNGEE. CDR3 DNA: TGTGCCAGCAGCGTAGGTAGGGGGTACCGCTACAATGAGCAGTTCTTC. Its translation: CASSVGRGYRYNEQFF.

The rearrangement joins TRBV5-8 to TRBJ1-1, with a tentative D call TRBD1 (5 bases). This CDR3 spans 13 amino acids. Trimming stripped 4 bases from V and 1 base from J, with 8 bases between. Germline CDR1 and CDR2: SGHTS and YDEGEE. The CDR3 DNA sequence: TGTGCCAGCAGCATCGACAGGAACACTGAAGCTTTCTTT. Protein: CASSIDRNTEAFF.

The gene calls are TRBV19 and TRBJ1-2, with 7 nucleotides matching TRBD1. The CDR3 loop spans 14 amino acids. Germline loops: CDR1 LNHDA, CDR2 SQIVND (reference sequence). J lost 4 bases, V lost 5 bases, and 7 bases had no gene match. For the CDR3, the DNA is TGTGCCAGTAGTCCGACAGGGACTGGCTATGGCTACACCTTC. Protein: CASSPTGTGYGYTF.

This chain connects TRBV25-1 to TRBJ1-1; D is possibly TRBD1 (5 bases). V lost 8 bases and J 3 bases, leaving 19 bases between the germline ends. Per the germline V gene, CDR1 is MGHDK and CDR2 is SYGVNS. The CDR3 is 15 residues long. The CDR3, as DNA: TGTGCCAGCTACCCCGGGGGGGGTTCAGACACTGAAGCTTTCTTT. Protein: CASYPGGGSDTEAFF.

The rearrangement joins TRBV5-6 to TRBJ1-5; TRBD1 aligns across 7 bases. The CDR3 covers 17 residues. CDR1 and CDR2 (germline): SGHDT, YYEEEE. The trim removed 3 bases at V and 4 bases at J, leaving 13 bases unmatched. CDR3 nucleotides: TGTGCCAGCAGCTCGACAGGGAATATCCGAGTTAATCAGCCCCAGCATTTT. Translating gives CASSSTGNIRVNQPQHF.

This rearrangement joins TRBV9 to TRBJ2-3, with 11 bases that match TRBD2. The CDR3 totals 17 residues. CDR1 and CDR2 from the germline V gene are SGDLS and YYNGEE. V lost 4 bases to trimming and J lost 6 bases; unmatched junction nucleotides: 13. CDR3 sequence reads: CASSRRVLAGEVDTQYF. As DNA, the CDR3 is TGTGCCAGCAGCAGGAGGGTACTAGCGGGAGAAGTCGATACGCAGTATTTT. Combining the CDR3 with reference TRBV9 and TRBJ2-3 gives the whole variable domain DSGVTQTPKHLITATGQRVTLRCSPRSGDLSVYWYQQSLDQGLQFLIQYYNGEERAKGNILERFSAQQFPDLHSELNLSSLELGDSALYFCASSRRVLAGEVDTQYFGPGTRLTVL.

V usage is TRBV5-8 and J usage is TRBJ2-7, with TRBD2 identical over 9 bases. Germline V gene lookup returns CDR1 SGHTS and CDR2 YDEGEE. The ends lost 3 bases at V and 5 bases at J; junction bases unmatched: 12. The CDR3 sequence is 16 residues long. CDR3 sequence reads: CASSWLTGTSTHEQYF. CDR3 bases: TGTGCCAGCAGCTGGCTAACCGGGACTAGCACCCACGAGCAGTACTTC. Variable domain in full (rest from reference TRBV5-8 and TRBJ2-7): EAGVTQSPTHLIKTRGQQATLRCSPISGHTSVYWYQQALGLGLQFLLWYDEGEERNRGNFPPRFSGRQFPNYSSELNVNALELEDSALYLCASSWLTGTSTHEQYFGPGTRLTVT.

The CDR3 spells CASSLEWASSDTQYF. The CDR3 DNA reads TGTGCCAGCAGCTTAGAATGGGCTAGCAGCGATACGCAGTATTTT. The J gene is TRBJ2-3, the V gene TRBV7-6; tentatively, D is TRBD2 (5 bases). The CDR3 contains 15 residues. The V gene lost 1 base and the J gene lost 6 bases, with 14 bases spanning the gap. The V gene's germline CDR1 is SGHVS and CDR2 FNYEAQ.